This note documents a single T cell receptor (beta chain) sequence. Its antigen is still unknown. Qualities for individual bases were not recorded, and no much larger clone is one base off. The entry originates in a study of blood T cells in healthy people across ages (dated by TCRdb to the mid-2010s). About the study as a whole: In model experiments, template switching captured roughly one uniquely barcoded TCR beta cDNA molecule for every two T cells. Using deep sequencing normalized with unique cDNA molecular identifiers, the study measured how TCR beta repertoire diversity changes with age. Four age groups were formed from the donors: young (average roughly 16 years), middle-aged (approximately 41), aged (62) and long-lived (more than 75). Two additional independent replicas of 1 million unique cDNA reads from the same blood draw were analyzed for two donors (one aged 18 to 29 and one aged 80 or older).

The study at large found these results: Compared with the aged group, the long-lived group had more naive CD4+ T cells, fewer expanded clones and increased TCR diversity, suggesting age selection. Conclusive comparison of naive and antigen-experienced compartments was prevented by the profiling of bulk unsorted PBMCs. Donor CMV infection status was unknown, potentially confounding age-related changes in expanded clonotypes. Total diversity estimates from one million sequenced T cells were considered lower bounds and underestimates. The percentage of naive T cells measured by flow cytometry correlated strongly with observed TCR beta diversity. Observed TCR beta diversity per million T cells fell roughly linearly with age, and a significant reduction was already apparent by age roughly 40.

The germline V gene (reference sequence) provides CDR1 MNHNY and CDR2 SVGAGI. From its cysteine to its phenylalanine, the CDR3 spans 15 amino acids. Only the CDR3 DNA stays, 45 bases, in frame from base 1. The germline V and J ends show losses of 8 bases and 4 bases respectively, and no gene match explains 6 bases of the junction. The protocol used for the library was 5' RACE. The listed sequencing device is Illumina HiSeq 2500. A second PCR of about 7 to 12 cycles was performed with a sample-barcoded 5' primer and a J-beta primer mix. A template-switch 5' adaptor carrying 12 random nucleotides introduced a unique molecular identifier onto each TCR beta cDNA molecule. Each sample yielded at least 3 million CDR3-containing paired-end reads. All of the RNA was converted into first-strand cDNA using the Mint cDNA synthesis kit, with a TRBC-specific oligonucleotide serving as the primer. Following uracil-DNA glycosylase treatment, all cDNA underwent a first 18-cycle PCR with the universal primers M1SS and BC2_uni_R. The original methods were these. Each sample was normalized by randomly selecting 1 million high-quality reads, each carrying a distinct molecular identifier. Reads sharing molecular identifiers were discarded rather than binned into consensus sequences. MiTCR, run with a Q25 quality threshold and the strictest error-elimination algorithm, handled CDR3 identification, clonotype clustering and error correction. A nonparametric unseen species model with Euler transformation was used to estimate lower-bound total TCR beta diversity. TCRdb passed the public sequencing reads through fastp at Q25 and MiXCR, retaining productive beta sequences. Under each unique CDR3 protein, matching rows form one entry showing the most common genes and DNA. The V and J calls reflect TCRdb's pipeline rather than the authors' work. The sample table lists around 1,000,000 distinct CDR3 sequences, 25% of them with a count of one. Approximately 0.7% of the sample rests with the top ten.

Systemically healthy Caucasian individuals from Russia, around 39 in total and aged roughly 6 to 100 years, were included as donors. Each donor gave approximately 10 milliliters of peripheral blood, collected into EDTA-treated Vacutainer tubes. Ficoll-Paque density-gradient centrifugation was used to isolate PBMCs, with at least 6.5 million per sample. Trizol reagent was used to extract total RNA from PBMCs, with at least 6 micrograms per sample. The percentages of naive CD45RAhigh/CD27high T cells were determined by flow cytometry on a PBMC aliquot from every donor. These data also featured in a second study, about T cells of mothers and their children. As that second study puts it: The donors were nine systemically healthy Caucasian individuals, made up of three mothers and their six children. cDNA synthesis used all of the extracted RNA, with 1.5 ug of RNA in each 15 ul reaction. In the second PCR, the M1S primer added sample barcodes and 2-4 random nucleotides. Each mother yielded over 8.5 million TCR beta CDR3 reads and each child some 3 million reads. Thymic selection similarly shapes TCR recombination output in related and unrelated pairs, with minor effect from inherited differences. Normalized repertoire overlap in related mother-child pairs was always slightly higher than in unrelated mother-child pairs, but the difference was never significant. No persistent microchimeric T cell clones were found, with a detection sensitivity of approximately 100 clones per million clonotypes. The study used deep NGS to compare TCR beta repertoires of mothers and children, seeking features distinguishing related mother-child pairs from unrelated individuals. The mean age was roughly 36 +/- 4 years for the mothers and around 10 +/- 4 years for the children. After adapter ligation with NEBNext reagents, the libraries were sequenced on Illumina HiSeq 2000 with 100+100 nt paired-end reads. To avoid cross-contamination, the mother libraries and the child libraries were prepared a month apart and sequenced in separate runs. For each donor, somewhere between roughly 450,000 and 2,100,000 distinct TCR beta clonotypes were identified. Naive TCR beta clonotypes were estimated from low-frequency clonotypes matched to each donor's FACS-determined naive share, without sorting.

The specimen sequenced was blood. This sequence uses TRBV6-6 and TRBJ2-5, with 14 central nucleotides matching TRBD2. The sequence came from a girl aged 2 to 9 in good health. The DNA sequence is given as TGTGCCAGCCTTGACGGACTAGCGGGAGGAGAGACCCAGTACTTC. This is translated as CASLDGLAGGETQYF.